There are a few counts of the clone carrying this T cell receptor (beta chain). Per germline, CDR1 SGHDT and CDR2 YYEEEE. Deletions cut 0 bases from V and 6 bases from J, with 13 bases between. CDR3 length: 14 residues. From the 5' RACE reads, TCRdb called clonotypes with MiXCR, one entry per CDR3 protein. The table has about 430,000 distinct CDR3 sequences, approximately 25% seen once; the top ten hold 8.5% to 10%. This entry belongs to a study of T-cell memory formation after mild COVID-19. Overall study context: Largely donor-specific TCR clusters were found.

V and J are TRBV5-6 and TRBJ2-7; unclear D gene. The clonotype comes from an adult woman who had mild COVID-19 (a few samples of this study predate the infection). Cell type and time point are not known. The source material was PBMCs or a T cell subset sorted from them (not recorded which). CDR3 DNA sequence: TGTGCCAGCAGCTTGGGTGACGGTGAAGTCGAGCAGTACTTC. Its protein is CASSLGDGEVEQYF.